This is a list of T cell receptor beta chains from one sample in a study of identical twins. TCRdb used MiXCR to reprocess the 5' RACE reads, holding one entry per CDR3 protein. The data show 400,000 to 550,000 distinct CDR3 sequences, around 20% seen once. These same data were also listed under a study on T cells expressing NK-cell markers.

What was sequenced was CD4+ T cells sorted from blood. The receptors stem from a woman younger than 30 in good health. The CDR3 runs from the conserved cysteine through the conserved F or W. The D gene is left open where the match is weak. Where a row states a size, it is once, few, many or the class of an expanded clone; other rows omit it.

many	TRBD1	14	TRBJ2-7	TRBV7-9	CASTKGQASYEQYF	TGTGCCAGCACCAAGGGACAGGCATCCTACGAGCAGTACTTC
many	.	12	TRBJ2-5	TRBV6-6	CASSGGGETQYF	TGCGCCAGCAGTGGGGGTGGAGAGACCCAGTACTTC
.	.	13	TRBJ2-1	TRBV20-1	CSARTQGKNEQFF	TGCAGTGCCAGGACACAGGGTAAAAATGAGCAGTTCTTC
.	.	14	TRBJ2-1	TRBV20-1	CSASPPNAYNEQFF	TGCAGTGCTAGCCCTCCCAATGCCTACAATGAGCAGTTCTTC
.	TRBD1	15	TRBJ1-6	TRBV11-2	CASSLLRGDSSPLHF	TGTGCCAGCAGCTTACTTAGGGGGGACAGCTCACCCCTCCACTTT
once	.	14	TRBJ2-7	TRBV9	CASSHSSGLGEQYF	TGTGCCAGCAGCCACTCTTCGGGGCTGGGCGAGCAGTACTTC
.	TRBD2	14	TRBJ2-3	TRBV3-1	CASSQRGGPDTQYF	TGTGCCAGCAGCCAGCGGGGGGGCCCAGATACGCAGTATTTT
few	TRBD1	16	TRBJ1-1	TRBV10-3	CAISESGGIGNTEAFF	TGTGCCATCAGTGAGTCAGGGGGCATAGGTAACACTGAAGCTTTCTTT
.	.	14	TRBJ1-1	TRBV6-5	CASSSLTGRTEAFF	TGTGCCAGCAGTTCACTGACAGGCAGGACTGAAGCTTTCTTT
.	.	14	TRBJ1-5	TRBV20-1	CSAQGRTSNQPQHF	TGCAGTGCCCAGGGGCGAACAAGCAATCAGCCCCAGCATTTT
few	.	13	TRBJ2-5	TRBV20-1	CSAQRLGGETQYF	TGCAGTGCCCAACGTCTCGGGGGTGAGACCCAGTACTTC
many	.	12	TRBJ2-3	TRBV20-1	CSAPDSTDTQYF	TGCAGTGCTCCGGACAGCACAGATACGCAGTATTTT
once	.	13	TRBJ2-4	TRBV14	CASSQDPRGIQYF	TGTGCCAGCAGCCAAGATCCCCGGGGCATTCAGTACTTC
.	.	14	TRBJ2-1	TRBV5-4	CASSLEVSARDQFF	TGTGCCAGCAGCTTGGAGGTGTCAGCTAGGGATCAGTTCTTC
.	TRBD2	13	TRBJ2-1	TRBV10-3	CAIMTSGSDEQFF	TGTGCCATCATGACTAGCGGGAGTGATGAGCAGTTCTTC
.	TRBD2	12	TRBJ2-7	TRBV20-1	CSAGTSVYEQYF	TGCAGCGCCGGGACTAGCGTCTACGAGCAGTACTTC
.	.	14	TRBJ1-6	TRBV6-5	CASSYSADNSPLHF	TGTGCCAGCAGTTACTCGGCAGATAATTCACCCCTCCACTTT